The T cell receptor beta chain described here comes from a study of T cells in Graves' hyperthyroidism and ophthalmopathy. Uncontrolled infection, other autoimmune disease, pregnancy or lactation excluded patients. With V trimmed by 6 bases and J by 5 bases, 6 bases remained unmatched. The CDR3 runs to 13 residues. Looked up from germline, CDR1 is ENHRY and CDR2 is SYGVKD. There were TCR beta CDR3 regions amplified from RNA transcripts. HTBI primers were the set used in a first-round RT-PCR of the TCR CDR3. TCRdb fed the multiplex PCR reads into MiXCR, producing one record per CDR3 protein. The sample has roughly 580,000 distinct CDR3 sequences, about 43% seen once. In this sample, this clonotype turned up many times.

The rearrangement joins TRBV10-3 to TRBJ2-7, with TRBD1 matching over 8 bases. Source material: peripheral blood or thyroid tissue (not recorded which). This receptor was obtained from a woman aged 18-35 years with Graves' hyperthyroidism. The CDR3: CAISGQGLNEQYF. CDR3 bases: TGTGCCATCAGCGGACAGGGATTGAACGAGCAGTACTTC.